This T cell receptor (beta chain) emerged from a study of blood T cell repertoires in COVID-19. Produced via immunoSEQ multiplex PCR; TCRdb's table is partial and in-frame only. The table includes about 240,000 clones, roughly 88% detected once. The CDR3 loop spans 12 amino acids. The germline CDR1 and CDR2 sequences are ENHRY and SYGVKD. Germline trimming cut 9 bases from V and 4 bases from J; bases unmatched to any gene: 4. This clonotype was sampled from an elderly man with acute or convalescent COVID-19. Input material: peripheral blood. The chain links TRBV10-3 to TRBJ2-3, with 7 nucleotides matching TRBD1. This chain's CDR3 is CAMKGTADTQYF. The CDR3 bases are TGTGCCATGAAAGGGACAGCAGATACGCAGTATTTT.